This T cell receptor beta chain is drawn from a study of CD8 T cells in ankylosing spondylitis. CDR1 is SGHRS, CDR2 YFSETQ, per germline. After removal of 5 bases from V and 5 bases from J, the junction contained 7 bases not matched to a gene. The CDR3 consists of 14 residues. TCRdb reanalysed the 5' RACE reads using MiXCR and keeps one entry per CDR3 protein. This sample has a few hundred thousand distinct CDR3 sequences, with around a tenth found just once. Study-level points and caveats: Both synovial fluid and blood in reactive arthritis had previously been reported to carry some motif variants. Matched ankylosing spondylitis synovial fluid reportedly contained a significantly enriched population of disease-linked clones. Roughly 8 highly homologous variants made up a TCR beta motif that seemed to typify ankylosing spondylitis blood.

At least ten counts were recorded for this clonotype. The antigen is unknown. The chain combines TRBV5-1 with TRBJ1-5; 7 positions agree with TRBD1. Material for sequencing was blood, either unsorted or a sorted T cell fraction (not recorded which). The source of this sequence is a female donor with ankylosing spondylitis or in good health (not recorded which). DNA for the CDR3: TGCGCCAGCAGGCCGACAGGGAACGATCAGCCCCAGCATTTT. Its protein product is CASRPTGNDQPQHF.